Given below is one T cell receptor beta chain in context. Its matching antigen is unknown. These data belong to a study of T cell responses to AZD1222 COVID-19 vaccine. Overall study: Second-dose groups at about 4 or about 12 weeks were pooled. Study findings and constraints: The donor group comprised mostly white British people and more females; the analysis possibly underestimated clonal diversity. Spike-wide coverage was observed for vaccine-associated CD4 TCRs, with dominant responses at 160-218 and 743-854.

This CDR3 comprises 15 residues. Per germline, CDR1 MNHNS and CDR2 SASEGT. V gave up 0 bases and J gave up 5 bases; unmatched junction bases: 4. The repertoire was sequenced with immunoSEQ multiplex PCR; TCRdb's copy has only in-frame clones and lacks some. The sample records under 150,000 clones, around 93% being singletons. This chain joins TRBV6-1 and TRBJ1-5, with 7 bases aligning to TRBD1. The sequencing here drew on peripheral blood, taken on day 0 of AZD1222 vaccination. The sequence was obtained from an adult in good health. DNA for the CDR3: TGTGCCAGCAGTGAAGCAGGGGGCAGGGATCAGCCCCAGCATTTT. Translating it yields CASSEAGGRDQPQHF.